A selection of T cell receptor beta chains follows, all from one sample in a study of blood T cell repertoires in COVID-19. Sequenced by immunoSEQ multiplex PCR; TCRdb stores in-frame clones only, minus some. The sample records about 64,000 clones, 75% to 90% being singletons. Sequences were obtained from peripheral blood. These receptor sequences come from a human donor in a cohort sampled during active COVID-19. The CDR3 runs from the conserved cysteine through the conserved F or W. The D gene is left open where the match is weak. Not every row has a clone size; where given, it reads once, few, many or a size class.

>NA|NA|TRBJ1-6|TRBV6-4
TGTGCCAGCAGTGACACCACTCAGGGGTCACCCCTCCACTTT
CASSDTTQGSPLHF
>TRBD2|NA|TRBJ2-3|TRBV10-2
TGCGCCAGCACCACCGAGGGACTAGCGGGGGGGAGCGCAGATACGCAGTATTTT
CASTTEGLAGGSADTQYF
>TRBD1|NA|TRBJ2-7|TRBV6-5
TGTGCCAGCTCAGGCAATTTGGACAGGGGATACGAGCAGTACTTC
CASSGNLDRGYEQYF
>NA|NA|TRBJ1-5|TRBV24-1
TGTGCCACCAGTGAAGGGGGGAGGGGATCCAATCAGCCCCAGCATTTT
CATSEGGRGSNQPQHF
>TRBD1|NA|TRBJ1-5|TRBV6-5
TGTGCCAGCAGCTTACAGGGGCGCAATCAGCCCCAGCATTTT
CASSLQGRNQPQHF
>TRBD2|NA|TRBJ2-5|TRBV19
TGTGCCAGTAGTCGACGGCCGGGGGGGCAAGAGACCCAGTACTTC
CASSRRPGGQETQYF
>NA|NA|TRBJ1-2|TRBV12-2
TGTGCAAGTCGCCGAACACCGGGGGGGCGCAGCTATGGCTACACCTTC
CASRRTPGGRSYGYTF
>TRBD1|NA|TRBJ2-3|TRBV6-5
TGTGCCAGCAGTTTAAACAGGGGCTTGCCAGATACGCAGTATTTT
CASSLNRGLPDTQYF
>TRBD2|NA|TRBJ2-6|TRBV2
TGTGCCAGCCGCTCGGGGGGGGCCACGGGGGCCAACGTCCTGACTTTC
CASRSGGATGANVLTF
>TRBD1|NA|TRBJ2-5|TRBV10-3
TGTGCCATCAGTGAGGGCGGGACAGGGTTCGTGACCCAGTACTTC
CAISEGGTGFVTQYF
>TRBD2|NA|TRBJ2-2|TRBV5-1
TGCGCCAGCAGCTTGGCTAGCGGGGCCCACACCGGGGAGCTGTTTTTT
CASSLASGAHTGELFF
>NA|NA|TRBJ2-2|TRBV11-3
TGTGCCAGCAGCCGCAGACAACAGGGGAACACCGGGGAGCTGTTTTTT
CASSRRQQGNTGELFF
>NA|once|TRBJ2-3|TRBV5-1
TGCGCCAGCAGCGCGGGGGGGACAGGGGCAGATACGCAGTATTTT
CASSAGGTGADTQYF
>TRBD2|NA|TRBJ2-5|TRBV2
TGTGCCAGCAGACTAGCGGGGGAGACCCAGTACTTC
CASRLAGETQYF
>NA|NA|TRBJ1-3|TRBV3-1/TRBV3-2
TGTGCCAGCAGCCACAGGACAGTTTCCTCTGGAAACACCATATATTTT
CASSHRTVSSGNTIYF
>NA|once|TRBJ1-6|TRBV3-1/TRBV3-2
TGTGCCAGCAGCCAAGACCCGGTTTTTAATTCACCCCTCCACTTT
CASSQDPVFNSPLHF
>TRBD2|NA|TRBJ2-3|TRBV3-1/TRBV3-2
TGTGCCAGCAGCTCTAGCGGGGGCACAGATACGCAGTATTTT
CASSSSGGTDTQYF
>NA|few|TRBJ1-5|TRBV10-1
TGCGCCAGCAGTGAGTCTCGGTATCAGCCCCAGCATTTT
CASSESRYQPQHF